This T cell receptor beta chain was sequenced for a study of blood T cell repertoires in COVID-19. About the study: Donors in the United States, Italy and Spain gave samples during acute or convalescent COVID-19. T cells, B-cell-depleted T cells, or PBMCs supplied cDNA or gDNA.

Trimming removed 2 bases from V and 7 bases from J; junction bases left unmatched: 5. This CDR3 comprises 13 residues. Germline CDR1 SGHDT, CDR2 YYEEEE. Per the study methods: Counts of nucleated cells, estimated from reference gene primer amplification, were obtained. Using immunoSEQ multiplex PCR, the repertoire was profiled, and TCRdb retains in-frame clones only, with some absent. V and J calls plus clone size are reproduced from that table; the DNA served to infer D and trimming. The sample yields some 300,000 clones, approximately 90% seen once. This TCR derives from a woman in her 30s who had recovered from COVID-19. The sequenced sample consisted of peripheral blood. This rearrangement joins TRBV5-6 to TRBJ1-2, with 7 bases that match TRBD1. The DNA for the CDR3 is TGTGCCAGCAGCTTACAGGGGATCCCTGGCTACACCTTC. It encodes CASSLQGIPGYTF.